This T cell receptor beta chain appears in the sequencing data of a study of blood T cell repertoires in COVID-19. At the level of the study: From the United States, Italy and Spain came samples of acute and convalescent COVID-19. T cells, B-cell-depleted T cells, or PBMCs supplied cDNA or gDNA.

In the study's own analysis: Nucleated cell counts were estimated from reference gene primer amplification. Assay used: immunoSEQ multiplex PCR; TCRdb lists only in-frame clones, some missing. V, J and clone size are those of that table, while D and trimming were read from the DNA. The sample holds about 140,000 clones, just under 90% seen once. V was cut by 1 base and J by 5 bases, with 6 bases left in between. Germline V gene sequence: CDR1 SEHNR, CDR2 FQNEAQ (reference sequence). This CDR3 has 13 amino acids. The TCR originated in a woman aged 40 to 50 with acute or convalescent COVID-19. The sample was peripheral blood. The J gene is TRBJ1-5, the V gene TRBV7-9; D gene unclear. This CDR3 is CASSLVGDQPQHF. The DNA for the CDR3 is TGTGCCAGCAGCTTAGTGGGAGATCAGCCCCAGCATTTT.